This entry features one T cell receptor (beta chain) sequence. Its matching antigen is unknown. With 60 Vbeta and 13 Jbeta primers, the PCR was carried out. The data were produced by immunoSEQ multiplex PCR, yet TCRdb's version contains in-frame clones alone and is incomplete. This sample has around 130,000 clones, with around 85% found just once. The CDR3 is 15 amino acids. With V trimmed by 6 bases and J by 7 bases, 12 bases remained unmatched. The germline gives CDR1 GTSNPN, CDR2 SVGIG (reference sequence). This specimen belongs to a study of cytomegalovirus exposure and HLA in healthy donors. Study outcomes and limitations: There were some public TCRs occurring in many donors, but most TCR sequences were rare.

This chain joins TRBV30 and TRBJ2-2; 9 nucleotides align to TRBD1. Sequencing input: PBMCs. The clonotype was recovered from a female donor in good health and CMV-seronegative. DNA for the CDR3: TGTGCCTGTAGGGGGACAGGGAGACGGGGCGGGGAGCTGTTTTTT. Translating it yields CACRGTGRRGGELFF.